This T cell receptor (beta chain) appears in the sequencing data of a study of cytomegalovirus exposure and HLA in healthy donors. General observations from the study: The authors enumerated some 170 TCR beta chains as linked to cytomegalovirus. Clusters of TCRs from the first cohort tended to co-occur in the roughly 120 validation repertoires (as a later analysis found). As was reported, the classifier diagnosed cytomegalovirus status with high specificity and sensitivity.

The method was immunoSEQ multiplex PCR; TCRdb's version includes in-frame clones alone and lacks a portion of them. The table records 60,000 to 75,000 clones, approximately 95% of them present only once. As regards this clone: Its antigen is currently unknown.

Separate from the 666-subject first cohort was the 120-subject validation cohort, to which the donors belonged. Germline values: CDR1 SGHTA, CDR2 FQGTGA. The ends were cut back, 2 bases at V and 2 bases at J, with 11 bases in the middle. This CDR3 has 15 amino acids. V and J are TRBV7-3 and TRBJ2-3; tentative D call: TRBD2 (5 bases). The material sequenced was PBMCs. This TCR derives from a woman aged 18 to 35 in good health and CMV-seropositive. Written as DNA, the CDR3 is TGTGCCAGCAGCTTATTTGGGAGCCACACAGATACGCAGTATTTT. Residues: CASSLFGSHTDTQYF.